The sequence of this TCR beta chain was determined in a study of T-cell memory formation after mild COVID-19. TCRdb ran MiXCR on the 5' RACE reads and lists one entry per CDR3 protein. Altogether 220,000 or so distinct CDR3 sequences are present, about 9.2% being singletons, with the ten largest covering 3% to 4%. The V gene's germline CDR1 is SEHNR and CDR2 FQNEAQ (reference sequence). This CDR3 has 16 residues. V dropped 2 bases and J dropped 4; count of bases not matched to a gene: 3. The sequenced sample consisted of PBMCs or a T cell subset sorted from them (not recorded which). The clonotype originates from a young man who had mild COVID-19 (a few samples of this study predate the infection). Cell type and time point are not known. This chain links TRBV7-9 with TRBJ2-1; TRBD2 matches 12 bases. The DNA for the CDR3 is TGTGCCAGCAGCTTAAGGACTAGCGGGGAGTACAATGAGCAGTTCTTC. Translation: CASSLRTSGEYNEQFF.